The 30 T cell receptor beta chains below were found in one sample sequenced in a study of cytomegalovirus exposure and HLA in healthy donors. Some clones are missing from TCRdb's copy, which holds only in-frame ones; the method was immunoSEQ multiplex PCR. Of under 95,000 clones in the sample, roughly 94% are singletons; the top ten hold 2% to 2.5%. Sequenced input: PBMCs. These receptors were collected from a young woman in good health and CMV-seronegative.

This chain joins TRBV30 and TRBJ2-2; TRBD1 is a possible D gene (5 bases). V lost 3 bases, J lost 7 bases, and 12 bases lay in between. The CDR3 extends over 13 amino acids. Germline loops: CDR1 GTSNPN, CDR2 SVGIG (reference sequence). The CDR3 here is CAWSNRRDGELFF. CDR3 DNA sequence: TGTGCCTGGAGCAACAGGCGAGACGGGGAGCTGTTTTTT.

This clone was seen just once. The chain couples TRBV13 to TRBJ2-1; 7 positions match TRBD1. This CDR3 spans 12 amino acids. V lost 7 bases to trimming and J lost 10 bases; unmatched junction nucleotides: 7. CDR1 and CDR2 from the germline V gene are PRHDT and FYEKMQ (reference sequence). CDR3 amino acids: CASTYIGGEQFF. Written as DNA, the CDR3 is TGTGCCAGCACTTACATAGGGGGCGAGCAGTTCTTC.

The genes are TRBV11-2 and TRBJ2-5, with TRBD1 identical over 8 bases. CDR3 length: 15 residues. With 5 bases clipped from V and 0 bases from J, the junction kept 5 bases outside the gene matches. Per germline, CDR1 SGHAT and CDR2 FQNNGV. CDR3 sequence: CASSPGTGDQETQYF. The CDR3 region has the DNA TGTGCCAGCAGCCCAGGGACAGGCGACCAAGAGACCCAGTACTTC.

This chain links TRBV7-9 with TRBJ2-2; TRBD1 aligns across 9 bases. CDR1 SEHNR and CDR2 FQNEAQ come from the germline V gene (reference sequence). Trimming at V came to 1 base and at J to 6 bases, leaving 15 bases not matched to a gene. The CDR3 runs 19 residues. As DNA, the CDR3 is TGTGCCAGCAGCTTAGGGGTCCGGCGAGACAGGGGGAGTTCCGGGGAGCTGTTTTTT. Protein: CASSLGVRRDRGSSGELFF.

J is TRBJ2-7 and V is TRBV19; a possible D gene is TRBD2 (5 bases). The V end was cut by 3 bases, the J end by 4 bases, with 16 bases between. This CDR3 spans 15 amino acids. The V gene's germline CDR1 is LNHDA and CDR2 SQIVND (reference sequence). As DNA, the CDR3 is TGTGCCAGTAGTATCTCATCTGGGAGATTATACGAGCAGTACTTC. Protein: CASSISSGRLYEQYF.

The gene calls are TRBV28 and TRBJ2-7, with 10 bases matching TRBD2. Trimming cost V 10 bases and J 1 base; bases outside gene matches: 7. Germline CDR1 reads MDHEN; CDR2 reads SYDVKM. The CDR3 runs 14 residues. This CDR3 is CATATSGVSYEQYF. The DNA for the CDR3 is TGTGCCACCGCTACTAGCGGGGTGTCCTACGAGCAGTACTTC.

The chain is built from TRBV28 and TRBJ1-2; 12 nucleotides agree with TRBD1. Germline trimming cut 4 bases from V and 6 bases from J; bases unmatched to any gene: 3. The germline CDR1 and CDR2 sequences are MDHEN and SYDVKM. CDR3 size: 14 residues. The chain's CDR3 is CASSSGQGAHGYTF. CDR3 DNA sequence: TGTGCCAGCAGTTCGGGACAGGGGGCCCATGGCTACACCTTC.

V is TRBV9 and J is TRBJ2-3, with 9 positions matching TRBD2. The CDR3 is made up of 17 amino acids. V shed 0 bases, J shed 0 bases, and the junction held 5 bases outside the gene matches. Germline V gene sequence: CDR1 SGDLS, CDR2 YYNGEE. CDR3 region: CASSVVGSGRSTDTQYF. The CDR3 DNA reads TGTGCCAGCAGCGTAGTCGGTAGCGGGAGAAGCACAGATACGCAGTATTTT.

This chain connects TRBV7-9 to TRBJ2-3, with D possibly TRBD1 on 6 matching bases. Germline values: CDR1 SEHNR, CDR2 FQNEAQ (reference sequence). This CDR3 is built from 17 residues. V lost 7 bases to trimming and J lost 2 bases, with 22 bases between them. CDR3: CASNGAHKGVDTDTQYF. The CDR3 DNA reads TGTGCCAGCAATGGGGCCCATAAGGGGGTCGACACAGATACGCAGTATTTT.

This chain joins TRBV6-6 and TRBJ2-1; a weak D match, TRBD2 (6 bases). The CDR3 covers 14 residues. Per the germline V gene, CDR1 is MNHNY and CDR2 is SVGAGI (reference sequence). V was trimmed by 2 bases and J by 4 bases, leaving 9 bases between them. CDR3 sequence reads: CASSYGGEYNEQFF. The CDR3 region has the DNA TGTGCCAGCAGTTACGGCGGGGAGTACAATGAGCAGTTCTTC.

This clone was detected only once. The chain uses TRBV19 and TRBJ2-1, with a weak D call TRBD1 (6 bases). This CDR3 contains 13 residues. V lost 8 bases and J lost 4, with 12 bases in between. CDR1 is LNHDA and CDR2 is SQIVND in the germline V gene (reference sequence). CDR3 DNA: TGTGCCAGTTCAGGGGCCCTATACAATGAGCAGTTCTTC. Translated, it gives CASSGALYNEQFF.

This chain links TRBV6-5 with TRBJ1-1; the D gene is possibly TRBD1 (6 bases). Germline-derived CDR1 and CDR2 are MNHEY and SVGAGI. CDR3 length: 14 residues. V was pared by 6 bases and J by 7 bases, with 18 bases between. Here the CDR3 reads CASSRDIILGEAFF. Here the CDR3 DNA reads TGTGCCAGCAGCCGGGACATTATCCTGGGTGAAGCTTTCTTT.

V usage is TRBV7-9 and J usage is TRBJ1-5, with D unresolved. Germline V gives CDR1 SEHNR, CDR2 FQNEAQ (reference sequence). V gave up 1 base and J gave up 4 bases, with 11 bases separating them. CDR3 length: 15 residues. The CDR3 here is CASSLDWATNQPQHF. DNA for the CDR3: TGTGCCAGCAGCTTAGATTGGGCCACTAATCAGCCCCAGCATTTT.

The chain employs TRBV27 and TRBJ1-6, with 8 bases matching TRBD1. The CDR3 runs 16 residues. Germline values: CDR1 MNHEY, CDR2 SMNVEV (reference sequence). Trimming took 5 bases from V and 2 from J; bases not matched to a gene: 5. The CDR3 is CASSPYRGTYNSPLHF. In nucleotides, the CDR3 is TGTGCCAGCAGTCCCTACAGGGGGACCTATAATTCACCCCTCCACTTT.

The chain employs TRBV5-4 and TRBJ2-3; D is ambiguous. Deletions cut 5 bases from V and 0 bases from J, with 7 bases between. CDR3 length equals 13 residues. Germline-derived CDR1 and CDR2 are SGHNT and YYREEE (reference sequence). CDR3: CASRGPSTDTQYF. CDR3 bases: TGTGCCAGCAGGGGCCCTAGCACAGATACGCAGTATTTT.

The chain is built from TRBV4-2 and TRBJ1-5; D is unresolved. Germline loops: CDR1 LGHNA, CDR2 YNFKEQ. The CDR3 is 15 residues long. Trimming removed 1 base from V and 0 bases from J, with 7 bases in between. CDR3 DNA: TGTGCCAGCAGCCAAGGAGGATATAGCAATCAGCCCCAGCATTTT. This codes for CASSQGGYSNQPQHF.

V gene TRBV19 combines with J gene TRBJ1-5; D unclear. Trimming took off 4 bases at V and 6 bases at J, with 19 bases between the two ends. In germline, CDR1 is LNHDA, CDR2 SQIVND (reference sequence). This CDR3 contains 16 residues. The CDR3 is CASSTSDGWGGQPQHF. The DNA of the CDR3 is TGTGCCAGTAGTACATCGGACGGCTGGGGAGGTCAGCCCCAGCATTTT.

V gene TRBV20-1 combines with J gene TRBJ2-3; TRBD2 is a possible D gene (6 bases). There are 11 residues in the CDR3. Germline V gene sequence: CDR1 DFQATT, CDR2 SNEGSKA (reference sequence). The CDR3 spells CQGGPTDTQYF. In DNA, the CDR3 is TGCCAAGGAGGGCCCACAGATACGCAGTATTTT.

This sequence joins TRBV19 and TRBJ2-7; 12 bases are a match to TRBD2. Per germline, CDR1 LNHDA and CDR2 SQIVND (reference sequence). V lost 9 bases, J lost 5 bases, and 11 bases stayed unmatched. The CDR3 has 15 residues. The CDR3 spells CASASGRAVRDEQYF. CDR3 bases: TGTGCCAGCGCTAGCGGGAGGGCAGTGCGGGACGAGCAGTACTTC.

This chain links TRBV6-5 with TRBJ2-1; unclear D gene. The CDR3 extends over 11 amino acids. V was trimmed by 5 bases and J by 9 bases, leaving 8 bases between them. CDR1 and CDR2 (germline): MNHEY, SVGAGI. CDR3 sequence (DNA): TGTGCCAGCAGTGACCGAGGTGAGCAGTTCTTC. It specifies CASSDRGEQFF.

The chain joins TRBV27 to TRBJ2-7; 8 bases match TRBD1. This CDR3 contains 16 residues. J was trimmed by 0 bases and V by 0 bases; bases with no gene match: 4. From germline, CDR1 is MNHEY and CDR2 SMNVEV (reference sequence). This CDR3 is CASSLSLGTGSYEQYF. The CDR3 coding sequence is TGTGCCAGCAGTTTATCATTGGGGACAGGCTCCTACGAGCAGTACTTC.

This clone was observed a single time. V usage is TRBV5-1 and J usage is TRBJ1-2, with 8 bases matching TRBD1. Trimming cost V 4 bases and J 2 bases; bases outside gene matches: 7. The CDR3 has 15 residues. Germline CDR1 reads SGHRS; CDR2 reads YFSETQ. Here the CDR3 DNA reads TGCGCCAGCAGCCCCGGACAGGGATCGAACTATGGCTACACCTTC. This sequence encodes CASSPGQGSNYGYTF.

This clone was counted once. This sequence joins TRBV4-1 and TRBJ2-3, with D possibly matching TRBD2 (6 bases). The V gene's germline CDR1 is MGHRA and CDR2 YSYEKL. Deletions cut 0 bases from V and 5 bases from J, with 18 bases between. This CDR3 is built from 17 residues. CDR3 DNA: TGCGCCAGCAGCCAAGATAGGTCGGCTAGCGCTGGAGATACGCAGTATTTT. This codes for CASSQDRSASAGDTQYF.

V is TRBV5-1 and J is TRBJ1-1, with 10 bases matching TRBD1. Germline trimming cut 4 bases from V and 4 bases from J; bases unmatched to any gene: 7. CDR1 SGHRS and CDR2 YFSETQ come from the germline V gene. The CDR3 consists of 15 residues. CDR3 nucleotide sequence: TGCGCCAGCAGCGCCTCCGGGACAGGGGTCACTGAAGCTTTCTTT. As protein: CASSASGTGVTEAFF.

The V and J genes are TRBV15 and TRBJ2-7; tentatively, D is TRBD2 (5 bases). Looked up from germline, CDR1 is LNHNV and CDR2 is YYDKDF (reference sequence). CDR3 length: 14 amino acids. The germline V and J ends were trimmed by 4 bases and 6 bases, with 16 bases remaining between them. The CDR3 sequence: CATSMTRPGLEQYF. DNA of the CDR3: TGTGCCACCAGCATGACCAGACCTGGACTCGAGCAGTACTTC. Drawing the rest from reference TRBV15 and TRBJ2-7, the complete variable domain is DAMVIQNPRYQVTQFGKPVTLSCSQTLNHNVMYWYQQKSSQAPKLLFHYYDKDFNNEADTPDNFQSRRPNTSFCFLDIRSPGLGDTAMYLCATSMTRPGLEQYFGPGTRLTVT.

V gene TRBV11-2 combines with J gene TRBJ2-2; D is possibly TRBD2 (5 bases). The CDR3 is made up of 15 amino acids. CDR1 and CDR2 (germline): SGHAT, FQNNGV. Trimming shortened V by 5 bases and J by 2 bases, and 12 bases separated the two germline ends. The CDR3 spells CASSIGVVNTGELFF. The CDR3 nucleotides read TGTGCCAGCAGCATCGGGGTGGTCAACACCGGGGAGCTGTTTTTT. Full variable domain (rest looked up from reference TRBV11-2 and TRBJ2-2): EAGVAQSPRYKIIEKRQSVAFWCNPISGHATLYWYQQILGQGPKLLIQFQNNGVVDDSQLPKDRFSAERLKGVDSTLKIQPAKLEDSAVYLCASSIGVVNTGELFFGEGSRLTVL.

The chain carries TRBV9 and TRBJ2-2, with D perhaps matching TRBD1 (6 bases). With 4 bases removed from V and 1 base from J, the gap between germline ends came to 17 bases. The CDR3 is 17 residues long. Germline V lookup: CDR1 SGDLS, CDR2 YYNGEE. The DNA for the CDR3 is TGTGCCAGCAGCCCTCCGGTGGGACACTTGAACACCGGGGAGCTGTTTTTT. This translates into CASSPPVGHLNTGELFF. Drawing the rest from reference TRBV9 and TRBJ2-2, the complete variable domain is DSGVTQTPKHLITATGQRVTLRCSPRSGDLSVYWYQQSLDQGLQFLIQYYNGEERAKGNILERFSAQQFPDLHSELNLSSLELGDSALYFCASSPPVGHLNTGELFFGEGSRLTVL.

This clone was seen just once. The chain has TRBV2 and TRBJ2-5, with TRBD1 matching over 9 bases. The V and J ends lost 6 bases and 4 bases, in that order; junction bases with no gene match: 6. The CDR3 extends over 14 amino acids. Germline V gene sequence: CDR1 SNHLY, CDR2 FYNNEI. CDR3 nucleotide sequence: TGTGCCAGCAGGCCGGGACAGGGTTTAGAGACCCAGTACTTC. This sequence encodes CASRPGQGLETQYF.

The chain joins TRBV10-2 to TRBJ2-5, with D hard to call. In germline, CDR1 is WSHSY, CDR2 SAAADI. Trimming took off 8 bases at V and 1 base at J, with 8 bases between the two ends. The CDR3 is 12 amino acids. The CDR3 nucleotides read TGCGCCAGCGGAGAAGGCCAAGAGACCCAGTACTTC. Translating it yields CASGEGQETQYF.

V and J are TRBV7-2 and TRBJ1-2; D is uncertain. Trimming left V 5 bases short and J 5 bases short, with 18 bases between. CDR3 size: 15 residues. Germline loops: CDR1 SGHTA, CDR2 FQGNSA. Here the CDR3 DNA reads TGTGCCAGCAGCAGCCTCGCGGGCTCGGGGTATGGCTACACCTTC. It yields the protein CASSSLAGSGYGYTF.